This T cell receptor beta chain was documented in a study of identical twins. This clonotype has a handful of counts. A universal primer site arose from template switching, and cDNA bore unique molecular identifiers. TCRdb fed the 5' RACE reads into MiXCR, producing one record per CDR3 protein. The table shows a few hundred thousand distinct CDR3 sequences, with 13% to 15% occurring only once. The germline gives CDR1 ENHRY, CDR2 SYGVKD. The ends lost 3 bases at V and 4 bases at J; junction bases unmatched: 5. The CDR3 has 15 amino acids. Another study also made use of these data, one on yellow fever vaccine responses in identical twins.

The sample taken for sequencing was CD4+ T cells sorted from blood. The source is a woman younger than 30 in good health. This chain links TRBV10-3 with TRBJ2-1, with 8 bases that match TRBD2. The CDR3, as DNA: TGTGCCATCAGTGATTCGGCGGGGGGATACAATGAGCAGTTCTTC. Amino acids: CAISDSAGGYNEQFF.